This TCR beta chain was sequenced in a study of T cell responses to AZD1222 COVID-19 vaccine. Notes on the study in general: Clonal diversity was possibly underestimated; the donors were predominantly white British and more often female. With dominance at 160-218 and 743-854, vaccine-associated CD4 TCRs spanned spike. After two AZD1222 doses, spike-specific TCR breadth and depth rose versus day 0.

V was pared by 1 base and J by 4 bases, with 8 bases of the junction left unmatched. Germline CDR1 reads MNHEY; CDR2 reads SMNVEV (reference sequence). The CDR3 covers 16 residues. This clone showed up just once. Its antigen is as yet unknown. The table came from immunoSEQ multiplex PCR; TCRdb's copy has only in-frame clones and leaves some out. The data show some 150,000 clones, 85% to 95% seen once. The chain links TRBV27 to TRBJ2-5; 8 nucleotides match TRBD2. Sequences were derived from peripheral blood, sampled on day 0 of AZD1222 vaccination. The source is an adult in good health. The CDR3 loop reads CASSLLVTGGRETQYF. As DNA, the CDR3 is TGTGCCAGCAGTTTATTGGTAACGGGGGGGCGAGAGACCCAGTACTTC.